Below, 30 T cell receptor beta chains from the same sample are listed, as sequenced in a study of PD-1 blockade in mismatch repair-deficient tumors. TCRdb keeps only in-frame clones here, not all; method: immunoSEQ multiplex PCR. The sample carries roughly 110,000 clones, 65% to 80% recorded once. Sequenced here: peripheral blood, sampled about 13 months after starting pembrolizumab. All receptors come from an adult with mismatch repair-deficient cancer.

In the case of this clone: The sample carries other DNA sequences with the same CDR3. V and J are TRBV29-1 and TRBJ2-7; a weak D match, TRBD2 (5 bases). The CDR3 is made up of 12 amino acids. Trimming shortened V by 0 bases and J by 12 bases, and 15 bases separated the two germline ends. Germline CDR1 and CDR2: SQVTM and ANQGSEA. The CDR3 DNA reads TGCAGCGTTGAAGATCCGCTAACGGGGTTGTACTTC. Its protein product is CSVEDPLTGLYF.

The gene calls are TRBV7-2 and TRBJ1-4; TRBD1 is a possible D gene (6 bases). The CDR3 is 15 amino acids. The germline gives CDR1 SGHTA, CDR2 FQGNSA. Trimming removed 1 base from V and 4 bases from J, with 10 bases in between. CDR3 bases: TGTGCCAGCAGCTTAGGAGGGGGGTTTAATGAAAAACTGTTTTTT. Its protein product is CASSLGGGFNEKLFF.

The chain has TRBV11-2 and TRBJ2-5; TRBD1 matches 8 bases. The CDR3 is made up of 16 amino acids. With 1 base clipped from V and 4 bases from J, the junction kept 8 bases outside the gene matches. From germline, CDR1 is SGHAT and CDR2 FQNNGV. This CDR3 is CASSLGLRTGRETQYF. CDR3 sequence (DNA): TGTGCCAGCAGCTTAGGATTGCGGACAGGGAGAGAGACCCAGTACTTC.

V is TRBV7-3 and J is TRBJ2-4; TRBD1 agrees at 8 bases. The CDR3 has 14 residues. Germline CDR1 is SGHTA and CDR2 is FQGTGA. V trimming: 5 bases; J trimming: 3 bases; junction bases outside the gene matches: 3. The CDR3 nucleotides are TGTGCCAGCAGCCTCGGACAGGGCAAAAACATTCAGTACTTC. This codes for CASSLGQGKNIQYF. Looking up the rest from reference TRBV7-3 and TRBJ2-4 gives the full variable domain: GAGVSQTPSNKVTEKGKYVELRCDPISGHTALYWYRQSLGQGPEFLIYFQGTGAADDSGLPNDRFFAVRPEGSVSTLKIQRTERGDSAVYLCASSLGQGKNIQYFGAGTRLSVL.

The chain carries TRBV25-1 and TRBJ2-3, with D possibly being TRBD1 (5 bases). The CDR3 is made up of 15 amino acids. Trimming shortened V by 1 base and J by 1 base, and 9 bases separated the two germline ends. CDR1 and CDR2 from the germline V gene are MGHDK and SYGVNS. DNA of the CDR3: TGTGCCAGCAGTGAATGGGGCAGGGGCACAGATACGCAGTATTTT. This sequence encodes CASSEWGRGTDTQYF.

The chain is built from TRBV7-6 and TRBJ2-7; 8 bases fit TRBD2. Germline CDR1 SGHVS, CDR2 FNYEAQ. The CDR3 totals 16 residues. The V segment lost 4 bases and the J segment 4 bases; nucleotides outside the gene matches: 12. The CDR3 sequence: CASSYPGGGAYYEQYF. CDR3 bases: TGTGCCAGCAGCTACCCGGGGGGGGGCGCTTATTACGAGCAGTACTTC.

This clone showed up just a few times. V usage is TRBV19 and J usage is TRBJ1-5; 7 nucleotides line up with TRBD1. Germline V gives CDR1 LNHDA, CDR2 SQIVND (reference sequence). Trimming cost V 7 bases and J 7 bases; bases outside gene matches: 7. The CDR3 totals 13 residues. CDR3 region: CASTMQGDQPQHF. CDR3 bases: TGTGCCAGTACCATGCAGGGGGACCAGCCCCAGCATTTT.

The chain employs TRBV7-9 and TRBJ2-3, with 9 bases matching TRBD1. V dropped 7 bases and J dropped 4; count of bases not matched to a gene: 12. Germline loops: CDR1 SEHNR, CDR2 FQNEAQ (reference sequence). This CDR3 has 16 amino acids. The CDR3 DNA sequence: TGTGCCAGCATCCCAGTACCGGGACAGGGTTCAGATACGCAGTATTTT. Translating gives CASIPVPGQGSDTQYF.

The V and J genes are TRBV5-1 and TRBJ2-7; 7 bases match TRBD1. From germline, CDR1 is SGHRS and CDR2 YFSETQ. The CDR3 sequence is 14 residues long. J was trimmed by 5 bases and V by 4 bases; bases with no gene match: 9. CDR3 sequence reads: CASSPRQGAHEQYF. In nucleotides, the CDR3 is TGCGCCAGCAGCCCAAGACAGGGAGCCCACGAGCAGTACTTC.

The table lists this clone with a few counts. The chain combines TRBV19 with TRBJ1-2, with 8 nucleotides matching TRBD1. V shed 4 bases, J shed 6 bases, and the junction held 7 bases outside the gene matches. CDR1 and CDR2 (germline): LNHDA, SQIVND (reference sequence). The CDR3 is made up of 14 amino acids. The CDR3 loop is CASSNQGARNGYTF. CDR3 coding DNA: TGTGCCAGTAGTAACCAGGGGGCGAGGAATGGCTACACCTTC. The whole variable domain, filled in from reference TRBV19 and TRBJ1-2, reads DGGITQSPKYLFRKEGQNVTLSCEQNLNHDAMYWYRQDPGQGLRLIYYSQIVNDFQKGDIAEGYSVSREKKESFPLTVTSAQKNPTAFYLCASSNQGARNGYTFGSGTRLTVV.

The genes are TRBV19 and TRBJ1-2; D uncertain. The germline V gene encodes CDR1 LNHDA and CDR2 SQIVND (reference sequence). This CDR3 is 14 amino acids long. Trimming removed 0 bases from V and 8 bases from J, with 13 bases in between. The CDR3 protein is CASSIDKIVKGYTF. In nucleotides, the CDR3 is TGTGCCAGTAGTATAGATAAGATCGTCAAGGGCTACACCTTC.

CDR3 sequence: CASSIRWTEAFF. Written as DNA, the CDR3 is TGTGCCAGTAGCATCAGGTGGACTGAAGCTTTCTTT. The J gene is TRBJ1-1, the V gene TRBV19; unclear D gene. CDR3 length equals 12 residues. With 6 bases removed from V and 5 bases from J, the gap between germline ends came to 10 bases. From germline, CDR1 is LNHDA and CDR2 SQIVND (reference sequence).

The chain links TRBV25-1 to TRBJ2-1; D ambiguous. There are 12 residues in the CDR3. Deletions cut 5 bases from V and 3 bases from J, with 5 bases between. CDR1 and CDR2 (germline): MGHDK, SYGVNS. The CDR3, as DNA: TGTGCCAGCAGTCGCTACTACAATGAGCAGTTCTTC. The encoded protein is CASSRYYNEQFF.

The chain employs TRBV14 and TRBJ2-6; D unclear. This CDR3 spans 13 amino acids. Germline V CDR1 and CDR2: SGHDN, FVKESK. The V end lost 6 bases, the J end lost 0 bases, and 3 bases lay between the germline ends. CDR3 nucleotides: TGTGCCAGCAGGAGCTCTGGGGCCAACGTCCTGACTTTC. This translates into CASRSSGANVLTF.

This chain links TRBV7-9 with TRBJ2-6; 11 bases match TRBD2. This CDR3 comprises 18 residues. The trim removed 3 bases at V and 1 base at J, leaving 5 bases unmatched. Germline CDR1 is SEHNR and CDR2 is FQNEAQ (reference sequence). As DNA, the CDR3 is TGTGCCAGCAGCTTCTTTACTAGCGGGAGATCTGGGGCCAACGTCCTGACTTTC. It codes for CASSFFTSGRSGANVLTF.

Written as DNA, the CDR3 is TGTGCCAGCAGCCTATCAGGAGACACAGATACGCAGTATTTT. This gives the protein CASSLSGDTDTQYF. The V gene is TRBV27, the J gene TRBJ2-3, with D uncertain. There are 14 residues in the CDR3. From germline, CDR1 is MNHEY and CDR2 SMNVEV (reference sequence). Trimming cost V 6 bases and J 2 bases, with 12 bases left between them.

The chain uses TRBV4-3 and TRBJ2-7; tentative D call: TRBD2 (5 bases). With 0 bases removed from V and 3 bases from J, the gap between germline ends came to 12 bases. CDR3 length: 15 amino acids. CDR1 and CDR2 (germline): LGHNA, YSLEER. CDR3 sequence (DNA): TGCGCCAGCAGCCAAGATCTGAGCGGATACTACGAGCAGTACTTC. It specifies CASSQDLSGYYEQYF.

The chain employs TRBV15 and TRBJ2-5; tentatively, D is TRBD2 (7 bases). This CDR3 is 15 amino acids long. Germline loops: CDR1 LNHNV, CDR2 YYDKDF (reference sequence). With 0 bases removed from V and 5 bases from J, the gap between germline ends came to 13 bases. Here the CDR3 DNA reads TGTGCCACCAGCAGAGACGGGGGGCGAGGTGAGACCCAGTACTTC. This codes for CATSRDGGRGETQYF.

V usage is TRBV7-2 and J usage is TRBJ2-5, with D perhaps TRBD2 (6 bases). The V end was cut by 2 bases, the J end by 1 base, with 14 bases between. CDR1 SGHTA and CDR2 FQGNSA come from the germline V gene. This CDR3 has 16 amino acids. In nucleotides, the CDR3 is TGTGCCAGCAGCTTATGGGCTAGCGCTTCCCAAGAGACCCAGTACTTC. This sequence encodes CASSLWASASQETQYF.

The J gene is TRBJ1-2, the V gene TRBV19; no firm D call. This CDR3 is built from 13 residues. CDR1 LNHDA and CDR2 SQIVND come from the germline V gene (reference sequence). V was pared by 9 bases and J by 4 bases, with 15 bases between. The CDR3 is CASALRQSYGYTF. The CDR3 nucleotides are TGTGCCAGCGCCTTACGGCAGAGCTATGGCTACACCTTC.

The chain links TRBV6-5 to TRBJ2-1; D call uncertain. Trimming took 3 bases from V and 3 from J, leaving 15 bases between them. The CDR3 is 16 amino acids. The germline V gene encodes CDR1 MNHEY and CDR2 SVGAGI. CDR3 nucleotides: TGTGCCAGCAGTTATTCTGCCTCGAGCTTCTACAATGAGCAGTTCTTC. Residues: CASSYSASSFYNEQFF.

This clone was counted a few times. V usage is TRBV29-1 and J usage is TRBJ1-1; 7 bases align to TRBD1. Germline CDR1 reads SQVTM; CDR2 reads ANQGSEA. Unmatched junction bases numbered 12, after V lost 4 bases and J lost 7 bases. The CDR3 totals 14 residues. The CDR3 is CSVAPSPGQREAFF. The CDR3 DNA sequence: TGCAGCGTTGCTCCTTCTCCGGGACAGCGTGAAGCTTTCTTT. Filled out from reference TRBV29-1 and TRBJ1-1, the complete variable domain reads SAVISQKPSRDICQRGTSLTIQCQVDSQVTMMFWYRQQPGQSLTLIATANQGSEATYESGFVIDKFPISRPNLTFSTLTVSNMSPEDSSIYLCSVAPSPGQREAFFGQGTRLTVV.

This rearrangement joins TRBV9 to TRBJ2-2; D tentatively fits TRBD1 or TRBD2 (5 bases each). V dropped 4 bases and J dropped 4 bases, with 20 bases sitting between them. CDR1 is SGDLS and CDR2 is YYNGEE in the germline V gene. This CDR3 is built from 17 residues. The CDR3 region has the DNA TGTGCCAGCAGCCTCCGCCCCGGGGCCCCGGGCACCGGGGAGCTGTTTTTT. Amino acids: CASSLRPGAPGTGELFF. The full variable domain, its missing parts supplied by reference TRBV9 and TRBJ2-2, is DSGVTQTPKHLITATGQRVTLRCSPRSGDLSVYWYQQSLDQGLQFLIQYYNGEERAKGNILERFSAQQFPDLHSELNLSSLELGDSALYFCASSLRPGAPGTGELFFGEGSRLTVL.

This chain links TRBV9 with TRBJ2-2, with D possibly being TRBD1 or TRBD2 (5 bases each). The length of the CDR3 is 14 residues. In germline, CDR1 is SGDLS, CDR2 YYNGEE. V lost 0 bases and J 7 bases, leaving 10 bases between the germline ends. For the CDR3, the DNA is TGTGCCAGCAGCGTAGGAGGGGCCGGCGGGGAGCTGTTTTTT. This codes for CASSVGGAGGELFF.

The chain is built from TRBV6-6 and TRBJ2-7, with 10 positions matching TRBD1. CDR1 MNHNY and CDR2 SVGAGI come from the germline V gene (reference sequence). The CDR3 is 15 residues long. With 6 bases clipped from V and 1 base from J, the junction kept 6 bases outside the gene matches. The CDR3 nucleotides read TGTGCCAGCAGAGAAAGGACAGGGGGATCCTACGAGCAGTACTTC. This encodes CASRERTGGSYEQYF.

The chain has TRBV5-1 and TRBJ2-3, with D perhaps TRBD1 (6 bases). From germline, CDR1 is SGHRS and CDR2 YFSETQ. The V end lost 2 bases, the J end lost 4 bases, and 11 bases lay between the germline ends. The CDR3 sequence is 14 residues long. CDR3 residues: CASSLQGFPDTQYF. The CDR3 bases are TGCGCCAGCAGCTTACAGGGTTTTCCAGATACGCAGTATTTT.

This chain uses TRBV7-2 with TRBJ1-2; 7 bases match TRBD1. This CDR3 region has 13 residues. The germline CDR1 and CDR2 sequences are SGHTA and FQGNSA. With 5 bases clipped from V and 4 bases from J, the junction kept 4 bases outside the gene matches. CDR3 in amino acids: CASSPQGSYGYTF. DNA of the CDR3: TGTGCCAGCAGCCCACAGGGGAGCTATGGCTACACCTTC.

Here the CDR3 reads CASRPGDREKLFF. The CDR3 bases are TGTGCCAGCAGACCGGGAGATCGGGAAAAACTGTTTTTT. This chain links TRBV7-6 with TRBJ1-4; D is ambiguous. Trimming pared 6 bases from V and 8 bases from J, leaving 13 bases between. In germline, CDR1 is SGHVS, CDR2 FNYEAQ. The length of the CDR3 is 13 residues.

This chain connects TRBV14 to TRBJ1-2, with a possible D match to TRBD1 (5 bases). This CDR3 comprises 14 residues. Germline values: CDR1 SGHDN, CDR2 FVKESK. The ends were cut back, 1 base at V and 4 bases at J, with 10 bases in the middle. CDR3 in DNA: TGTGCCAGCAGCCAAGGGGGCGGATTCTATGGCTACACCTTC. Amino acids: CASSQGGGFYGYTF.

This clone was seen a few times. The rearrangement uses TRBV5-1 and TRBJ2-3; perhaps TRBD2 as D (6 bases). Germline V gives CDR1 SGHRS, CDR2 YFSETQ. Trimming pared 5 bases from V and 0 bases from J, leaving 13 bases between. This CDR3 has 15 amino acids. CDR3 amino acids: CASRRRDMSTDTQYF. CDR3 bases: TGCGCCAGCAGACGGCGGGATATGAGCACAGATACGCAGTATTTT.